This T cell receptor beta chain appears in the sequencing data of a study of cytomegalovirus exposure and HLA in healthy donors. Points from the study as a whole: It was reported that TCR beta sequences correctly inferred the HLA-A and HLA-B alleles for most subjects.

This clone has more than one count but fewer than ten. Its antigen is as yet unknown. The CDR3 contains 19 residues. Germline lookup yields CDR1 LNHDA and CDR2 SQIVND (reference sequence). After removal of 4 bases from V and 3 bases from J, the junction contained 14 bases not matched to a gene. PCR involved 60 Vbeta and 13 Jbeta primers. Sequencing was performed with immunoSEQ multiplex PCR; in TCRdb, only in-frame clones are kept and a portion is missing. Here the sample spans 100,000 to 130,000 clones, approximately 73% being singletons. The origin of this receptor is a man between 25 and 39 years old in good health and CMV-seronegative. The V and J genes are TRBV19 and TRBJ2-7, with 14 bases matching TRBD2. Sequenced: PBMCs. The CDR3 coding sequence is TGTGCCAGTAGTAGTCGGGGACTAGCGGGAGATACCTTACTCTACGAGCAGTACTTC. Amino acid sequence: CASSSRGLAGDTLLYEQYF.